Each of the 2 T cell receptor beta chains below was sequenced from the same sample in a study of shared clonotypes between healthy human individuals (dated by TCRdb to the early 2020s). CD8 naive samples were obtained by positive selection for CCR7 among CD45RO-negative cells, yielding a CD45RA+CCR7+ population from which TemRA cells were excluded. Libraries came from the immunoSEQ multiplex PCR assay. TCRdb retrieved this table from immuneACCESS and kept in-frame rearrangements only. Not all clones are present; in checked studies, unresolved V genes account for under half, and no reason is known for the remainder. This sample gives some 2.1 million clones in total; 90% to 95% of them show up just once. The top ten hold around 1.7% of the sample. The sample was naive CD8+ T cells from PBMCs. The cell subset or site label on this specimen signifies: CD45RA+CCR7+. The origin of the receptors is a man between 18 and 29 years old in good health. Some clones in this sample may be carry-over from other donors' samples.

The chain couples TRBV27 to TRBJ1-1, with 7 bases aligning to TRBD1. The ends lost 7 bases at V and 1 base at J; junction bases unmatched: 15. The germline V gene has CDR1 MNHEY and CDR2 SMNVEV (reference sequence). This CDR3 contains 17 residues. CDR3 amino acids: CASKPLAAGGWNTEAFF. The CDR3 nucleotides read TGTGCCAGCAAACCCTTGGCGGCAGGGGGTTGGAACACTGAAGCTTTCTTT.

The chain is built from TRBV10-3 and TRBJ1-5, with 10 bases lining up with TRBD1. Trimming took 8 bases from V and 3 from J; bases not matched to a gene: 10. The CDR3 length is 16 residues. Looked up from germline, CDR1 is ENHRY and CDR2 is SYGVKD. CDR3 residues: CAIGSGTGEHNQPQHF. The CDR3 DNA is TGTGCCATCGGTTCCGGGACAGGGGAACACAATCAGCCCCAGCATTTT.